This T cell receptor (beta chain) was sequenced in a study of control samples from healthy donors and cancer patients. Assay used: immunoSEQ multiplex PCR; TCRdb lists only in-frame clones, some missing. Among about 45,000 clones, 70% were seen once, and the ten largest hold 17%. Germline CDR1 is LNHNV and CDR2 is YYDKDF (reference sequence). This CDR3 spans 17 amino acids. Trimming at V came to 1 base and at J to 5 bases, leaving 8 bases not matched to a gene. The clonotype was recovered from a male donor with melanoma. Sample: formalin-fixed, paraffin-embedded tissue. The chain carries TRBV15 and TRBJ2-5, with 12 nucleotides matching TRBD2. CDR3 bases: TGTGCCACCAGCAGAGGAGTGCTAGCGGGAGGGCCGGAGACCCAGTACTTC. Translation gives CATSRGVLAGGPETQYF.